The rows below give T cell receptor beta chains drawn from one sample of a study of blood T cell repertoires in COVID-19. Produced via immunoSEQ multiplex PCR; TCRdb's table is partial and in-frame only. Altogether approximately 210,000 clones are present, around 80% being singletons, with the ten largest covering approximately 12%. Sequenced input: peripheral blood. These receptors originate from a middle-aged woman with acute or convalescent COVID-19. Both conserved end residues are part of each CDR3.

v_gene,j_gene,CDR3aa
TRBV15,TRBJ1-1,CATSIVRNTEAFF
TRBV7-6,TRBJ1-1,CASSLRGGDTEAFF
TRBV9,TRBJ1-6,CASSTGGQGLESSYNSPLHF
TRBV19,TRBJ2-1,CASTQWGGYSQSSYNEQFF
TRBV6-1,TRBJ1-5,CASSDRVSNQPQHF
TRBV27,TRBJ1-1,CASMVGTGRMNTEAFF
TRBV10-3,TRBJ1-2,CAISSRVLNYGYTF
TRBV3-1/TRBV3-2,TRBJ1-2,CASSLEWKKGAGYTF
TRBV7-2,TRBJ2-2,CASSTLRGRVVTGELFF
TRBV5-1,TRBJ2-1,CASSHTGISYNEQFF
TRBV7-8,TRBJ1-1,CASSIAGQMNTEAFF
TRBV10-3,TRBJ2-3,CAISVEGTQDTQYF